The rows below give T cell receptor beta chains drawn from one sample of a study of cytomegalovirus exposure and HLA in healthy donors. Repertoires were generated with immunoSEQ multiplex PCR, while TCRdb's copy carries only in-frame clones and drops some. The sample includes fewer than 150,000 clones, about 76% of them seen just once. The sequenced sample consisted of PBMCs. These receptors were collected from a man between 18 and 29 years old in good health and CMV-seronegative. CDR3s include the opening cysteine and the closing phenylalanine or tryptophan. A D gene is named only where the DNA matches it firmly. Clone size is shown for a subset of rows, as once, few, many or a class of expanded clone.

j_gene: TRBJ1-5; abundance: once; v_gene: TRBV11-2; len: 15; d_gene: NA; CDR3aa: CASSLELQGGQPQHF; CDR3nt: TGTGCCAGCAGCTTAGAACTACAGGGCGGCCAGCCCCAGCATTTT
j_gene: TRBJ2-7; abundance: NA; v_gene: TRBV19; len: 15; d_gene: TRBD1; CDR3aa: CASSIQGARGYEQYF; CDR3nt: TGTGCCAGTAGTATCCAGGGGGCTAGAGGCTACGAGCAGTACTTC
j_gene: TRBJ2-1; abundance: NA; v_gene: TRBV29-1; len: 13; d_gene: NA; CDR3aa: CSVEGTADNEQFF; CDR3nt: TGCAGCGTTGAAGGGACAGCCGACAACGAGCAGTTCTTC
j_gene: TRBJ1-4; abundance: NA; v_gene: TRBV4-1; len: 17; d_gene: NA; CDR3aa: CASSQEGQGRANEKLFF; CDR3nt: TGCGCCAGCAGCCAAGAGGGGCAGGGTAGGGCTAATGAAAAACTGTTTTTT
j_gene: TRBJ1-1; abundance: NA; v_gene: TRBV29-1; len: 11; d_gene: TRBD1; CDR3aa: CSAGTGGEAFF; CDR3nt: TGCAGCGCGGGGACAGGAGGGGAAGCTTTCTTT
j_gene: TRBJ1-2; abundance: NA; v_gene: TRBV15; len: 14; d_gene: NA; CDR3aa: CATSRDLSNYGYTF; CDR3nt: TGTGCCACCAGCAGAGATCTCTCCAACTATGGCTACACCTTC
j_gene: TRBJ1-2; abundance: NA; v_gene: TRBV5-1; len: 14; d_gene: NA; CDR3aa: CASSETGGDYGYTF; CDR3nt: TGCGCCAGCAGCGAGACAGGCGGTGACTATGGCTACACCTTC
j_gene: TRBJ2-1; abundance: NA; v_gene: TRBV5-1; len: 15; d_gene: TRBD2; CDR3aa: CASSLGTSGYNEQFF; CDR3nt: TGCGCCAGCAGCTTGGGGACTAGCGGCTACAATGAGCAGTTCTTC
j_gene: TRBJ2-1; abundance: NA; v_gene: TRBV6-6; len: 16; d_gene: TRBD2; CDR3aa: CASSTSLAGGPNEQFF; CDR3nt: TGTGCCAGCAGTACGTCCCTAGCGGGGGGGCCGAATGAGCAGTTCTTC
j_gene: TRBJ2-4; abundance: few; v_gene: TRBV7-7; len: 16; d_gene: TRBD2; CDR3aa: CASSRIAGGSENIQYF; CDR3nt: TGTGCCAGCAGCCGTATAGCGGGGGGCTCGGAAAACATTCAGTACTTC
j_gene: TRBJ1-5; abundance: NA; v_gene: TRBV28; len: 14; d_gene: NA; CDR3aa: CASSFPQGGQPQHF; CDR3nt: TGTGCCAGCAGTTTTCCTCAGGGAGGTCAGCCCCAGCATTTT
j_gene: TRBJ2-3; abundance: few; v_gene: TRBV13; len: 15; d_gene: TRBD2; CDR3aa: CASNLYGTRSDTQYF; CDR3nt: TGTGCCAGCAACCTGTACGGGACTAGATCAGATACGCAGTATTTT
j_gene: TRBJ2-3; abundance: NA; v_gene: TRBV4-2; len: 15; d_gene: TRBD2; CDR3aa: CASSQQRGEVDTQYF; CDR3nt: TGTGCCAGCAGCCAACAGCGGGGGGAGGTGGATACGCAGTATTTT